The clone carrying this TCR beta chain has at least ten counts. These data originate in a study of regulatory T cells in long-lasting Graves disease. Construction of the TCR beta libraries employed iRepertoire HTBI primers in conjunction with Arm-PCR of CDR3 regions. One entry per CDR3 protein, called by TCRdb with MiXCR from the multiplex PCR reads. The table lists about 620,000 distinct CDR3 sequences, 16% of them singletons, with about 17% in the top ten. The time point here: newly diagnosed GD, antithyroid drugs for less than 3 months. Researchers made the TCR library from RNA that was extracted from PBMCs. The germline CDR1 and CDR2 sequences are SGHAT and FQNNGV. J lost 2 bases, V lost 0 bases, and 7 bases had no gene match. This CDR3 region has 17 residues. The same data also went into a second study, on T cells in Graves' hyperthyroidism and ophthalmopathy. From that second work: Ophthalmopathy onset followed model prediction by a median about 6.9 months.

This sequence originates from a woman aged 25-40 years with Graves disease. The chain couples TRBV11-2 to TRBJ2-3; 8 nucleotides agree with TRBD2. This sample comprised peripheral blood mononuclear cells (PBMCs), obtained at new diagnosis, from a patient treated with antithyroid drugs. CDR3 loop: CASSLEFPGGTTDTQYF. The CDR3, as DNA: TGTGCCAGCAGCTTAGAGTTTCCGGGAGGGACCACAGATACGCAGTATTTT.